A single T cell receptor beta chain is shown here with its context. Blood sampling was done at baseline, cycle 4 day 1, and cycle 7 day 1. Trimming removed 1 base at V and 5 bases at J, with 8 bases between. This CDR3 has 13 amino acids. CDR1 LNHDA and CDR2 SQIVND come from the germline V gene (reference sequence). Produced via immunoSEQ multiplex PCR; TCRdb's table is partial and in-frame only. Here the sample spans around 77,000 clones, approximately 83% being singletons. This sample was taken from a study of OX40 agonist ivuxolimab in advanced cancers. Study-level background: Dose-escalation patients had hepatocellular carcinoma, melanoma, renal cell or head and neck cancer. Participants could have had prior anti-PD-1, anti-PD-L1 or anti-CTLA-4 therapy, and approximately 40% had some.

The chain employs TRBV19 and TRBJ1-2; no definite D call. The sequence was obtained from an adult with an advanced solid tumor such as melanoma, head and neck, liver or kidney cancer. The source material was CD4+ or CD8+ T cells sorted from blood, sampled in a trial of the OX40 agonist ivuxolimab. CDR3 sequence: CASSIGGEYGYTF. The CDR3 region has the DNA TGTGCCAGTAGTATAGGCGGGGAGTATGGCTACACCTTC.